This TCR beta chain was recovered during a study of T cell responses to AZD1222 COVID-19 vaccine. Study observations and caveats: Baseline serology detected seropositivity in only six AZD1222 recipients.

This clone was recorded only once. Its specificity is unknown. Using immunoSEQ multiplex PCR, the repertoire was profiled, and TCRdb retains in-frame clones only, with some absent. The sample yields roughly 100,000 clones, around 91% seen once. Germline-derived CDR1 and CDR2 are SGHDN and FVKESK. The CDR3 loop spans 13 amino acids. Trimming took 1 base from V and 6 from J, leaving 9 bases between them. Specimen: peripheral blood, collected on day 0 of AZD1222 vaccination. The sequence came from an adult in good health. V gene TRBV14 combines with J gene TRBJ1-1, with no clear D. In nucleotides, the CDR3 is TGTGCCAGCAGCCAAGCCAAAAGTGCTGAAGCTTTCTTT. Translation: CASSQAKSAEAFF.